This T cell receptor (beta chain) derives from a study of cytomegalovirus exposure and HLA in healthy donors. Regarding this clone: Its antigen is still unknown.

The CDR3 consists of 15 residues. Between the trimmed V and J ends, which lost 2 bases and 3 bases, there was a span of 12 bases. Looked up from germline, CDR1 is MNHEY and CDR2 is SVGAGI. Findings and limits, study-wide: Researchers had no immune exposure information except CMV serostatus available. Most observed TCR sequences were rare, whereas some public TCRs were detected in many donors.

Use of 60 Vbeta and 13 Jbeta primers characterized the PCR. TCRdb's table, derived via immunoSEQ multiplex PCR, lists solely in-frame clones and lacks some. The table includes 200,000 to 250,000 clones, about 89% detected once. The sequence came from a woman under 30 in good health and CMV-seronegative. The chain has TRBV6-5 and TRBJ2-3, with D possibly TRBD2 on 5 matching bases. The sequenced material came from PBMCs. CDR3 loop: CASSYRGVSTDTQYF. The CDR3 nucleotides are TGTGCCAGCAGTTACCGGGGAGTGAGTACAGATACGCAGTATTTT.